What follows are 22 T cell receptor beta chains derived from one specimen sequenced in a study of shared clonotypes between healthy human individuals. Clones were read by immunoSEQ multiplex PCR, and TCRdb kept only the in-frame ones, dropping some. The sample gives fewer than 2.5 million clones, roughly 93% of which show up once; 0.36% is in the top ten. Sequences were obtained from naive CD4+ T cells from PBMCs. Specified subset: CD45RA+ positively selected. Receptors originate from a man younger than 35 in good health. Some clones in this sample may be carry-over from other donors' samples.

The rearrangement uses TRBV18 and TRBJ1-1, with 7 bases aligning to TRBD1. CDR1 is KGHSH, CDR2 LQKENI, per germline. This CDR3 is built from 12 residues. Trimming took 3 bases from V and 8 from J; bases not matched to a gene: 3. CDR3 DNA: TGTGCCAGCTCACCGCAGGGGGAAGAAGCTTTCTTT. Encoded protein: CASSPQGEEAFF.

The chain recombines TRBV19 with TRBJ1-2; D is perhaps TRBD1 (6 bases). Germline CDR1 reads LNHDA; CDR2 reads SQIVND (reference sequence). The V end lost 3 bases, the J end lost 6 bases, and 20 bases lay between the germline ends. CDR3 size: 16 residues. CDR3 nucleotide sequence: TGTGCCAGTAGTATTCGGGGGGCCGGTCGGATCCATGGCTACACCTTC. It yields the protein CASSIRGAGRIHGYTF.

The chain uses TRBV9 and TRBJ2-2; 12 bases map to TRBD2. The CDR3 consists of 15 residues. Trimming took 3 bases from V and 7 from J; bases not matched to a gene: 4. Germline V CDR1 and CDR2: SGDLS, YYNGEE. The CDR3 is CASSALAGGHGELFF. CDR3 DNA sequence: TGTGCCAGCAGCGCCCTAGCGGGAGGGCACGGGGAGCTGTTTTTT. Full variable domain (remainder filled in from reference TRBV9 and TRBJ2-2): DSGVTQTPKHLITATGQRVTLRCSPRSGDLSVYWYQQSLDQGLQFLIQYYNGEERAKGNILERFSAQQFPDLHSELNLSSLELGDSALYFCASSALAGGHGELFFGEGSRLTVL.

V usage is TRBV14 and J usage is TRBJ2-7, with TRBD2 matching 11 bases. Per the germline V gene, CDR1 is SGHDN and CDR2 is FVKESK. Trimming took 2 bases from V and 0 from J; bases not matched to a gene: 9. The CDR3 runs to 18 residues. The CDR3 DNA follows: TGTGCCAGCAGCCAAATAAAATATAGCGGGAGGGACTCCTACGAGCAGTACTTC. It codes for CASSQIKYSGRDSYEQYF.

This chain connects TRBV5-1 to TRBJ1-2; D not certain. V gave up 1 base and J gave up 6 bases, with 10 bases separating them. This CDR3 contains 13 residues. Germline lookup yields CDR1 SGHRS and CDR2 YFSETQ. CDR3 DNA sequence: TGCGCCAGCAGCTTGTCCCCAAGCCATGGCTACACCTTC. Amino acids: CASSLSPSHGYTF.

This clone came up once. The chain has TRBV29-1 and TRBJ2-7; D may be TRBD1 or TRBD2 (5 bases each). CDR1 SQVTM and CDR2 ANQGSEA come from the germline V gene. The CDR3 is 12 amino acids. V shed 5 bases and J shed 3 bases, with 11 bases lying between them. The CDR3: CSVKGRDYEQYF. In nucleotides, the CDR3 is TGCAGCGTTAAGGGACGGGACTACGAGCAGTACTTC.

The table lists this clone with a few counts. The chain recombines TRBV27 with TRBJ1-2, with D maybe TRBD1 (6 bases). Germline V gene sequence: CDR1 MNHEY, CDR2 SMNVEV (reference sequence). The ends were cut back, 2 bases at V and 2 bases at J, with 12 bases in the middle. This CDR3 is 15 amino acids long. CDR3: CASSLDRRSNYGYTF. The CDR3 bases are TGTGCCAGCAGTTTAGACAGGAGATCAAACTATGGCTACACCTTC.

The CDR3 DNA reads as TGTGCCAGCAGCCCGGGACTGCCAGAGACCCAGTACTTC. It is translated as CASSPGLPETQYF. V usage is TRBV5-4 and J usage is TRBJ2-5, with a weak D call TRBD2 (6 bases). The ends were cut back, 4 bases at V and 4 bases at J, with 11 bases in the middle. This CDR3 region has 13 residues. Germline V CDR1 and CDR2: SGHNT, YYREEE (reference sequence). The whole variable domain, filled in from reference TRBV5-4 and TRBJ2-5, reads ETGVTQSPTHLIKTRGQQVTLRCSSQSGHNTVSWYQQALGQGPQFIFQYYREEENGRGNFPPRFSGLQFPNYSSELNVNALELDDSALYLCASSPGLPETQYFGPGTRLLVL.

The V gene is TRBV6-8, the J gene TRBJ1-1; unclear D gene. Trimming removed 5 bases from V and 1 base from J, with 23 bases in between. CDR3 length: 18 residues. Germline CDR1 reads MNHGY; CDR2 reads SAAAGT. Here the CDR3 reads CASSGFFNNDAGNTEAFF. The CDR3, as DNA: TGTGCCAGCAGTGGGTTTTTCAATAATGACGCCGGGAACACTGAAGCTTTCTTT.

This clone was counted between two and nine times. This chain uses TRBV19 with TRBJ1-5, with 8 bases aligning to TRBD1. Germline V gives CDR1 LNHDA, CDR2 SQIVND (reference sequence). The ends lost 7 bases at V and 2 bases at J; junction bases unmatched: 7. This CDR3 has 15 residues. CDR3 nucleotides: TGTGCCAGTACCCGGACAGGGCCAGGCAATCAGCCCCAGCATTTT. It is translated as CASTRTGPGNQPQHF.

The gene calls are TRBV4-2 and TRBJ2-7; D uncertain. Trimming took 0 bases from V and 2 from J, leaving 11 bases between them. From germline, CDR1 is LGHNA and CDR2 YNFKEQ. The CDR3 extends over 15 amino acids. The CDR3 DNA reads as TGTGCCAGCAGCCAAGATCGCGGCAGTCCCTACGAGCAGTACTTC. It yields the protein CASSQDRGSPYEQYF.

In this sample, this clone turned up once. The chain combines TRBV30 with TRBJ2-4, with D possibly TRBD2 on 6 matching bases. The V end lost 2 bases, the J end lost 2 bases, and 16 bases lay between the germline ends. Germline V gene data show CDR1 as GTSNPN and CDR2 as SVGIG (reference sequence). This CDR3 has 16 residues. CDR3 region: CAWSTGDRLPKNIQYF. In DNA form, the CDR3 reads TGTGCCTGGAGTACGGGGGATAGGCTACCCAAAAACATTCAGTACTTC.

The V and J genes are TRBV5-1 and TRBJ1-4; possibly TRBD1 for D (6 bases). CDR1 is SGHRS, CDR2 YFSETQ, per germline. This CDR3 comprises 14 residues. V lost 4 bases and J 6 bases, leaving 13 bases between the germline ends. CDR3 DNA sequence: TGCGCCAGCAGCGTAGGTCAGGGGTATGAAAAACTGTTTTTT. It codes for CASSVGQGYEKLFF.

In regard to this clone: This specimen includes other DNA sequences encoding the same CDR3. The V call is TRBV28, the J call TRBJ1-1; D is perhaps TRBD1 (6 bases). The V end lost 7 bases, the J end lost 1 base, and 13 bases lay between the germline ends. Germline CDR1 reads MDHEN; CDR2 reads SYDVKM. This CDR3 is 14 amino acids long. CDR3 residues: CASTSPGANTEAFF. In DNA form, the CDR3 reads TGTGCCAGCACCTCCCCGGGGGCGAACACTGAAGCTTTCTTT. Based on the CDR3 plus reference TRBV28 and TRBJ1-1, the full variable domain is DVKVTQSSRYLVKRTGEKVFLECVQDMDHENMFWYRQDPGLGLRLIYFSYDVKMKEKGDIPEGYSVSREKKERFSLILESASTNQTSMYLCASTSPGANTEAFFGQGTRLTVV.

The chain joins TRBV11-2 to TRBJ2-7; D is perhaps TRBD1 or TRBD2 (7 bases each). CDR1 and CDR2 (germline): SGHAT, FQNNGV. The CDR3 sequence is 14 residues long. V shed 3 bases and J shed 2 bases, with 11 bases lying between them. The CDR3 nucleotides are TGTGCCAGCAGCTTTTCAGGGGGGGCCTACGAGCAGTACTTC. Translated: CASSFSGGAYEQYF.

The chain links TRBV5-1 to TRBJ2-5; either TRBD1 or TRBD2 may fit D (5 bases each). The CDR3 covers 13 residues. In germline, CDR1 is SGHRS, CDR2 YFSETQ. With 6 bases removed from V and 1 base from J, the gap between germline ends came to 10 bases. The CDR3 DNA reads as TGCGCCAGCAATTCAGGGAGCCAAGAGACCCAGTACTTC. Its translation: CASNSGSQETQYF.

The chain has TRBV28 and TRBJ1-4; D is unclear. The CDR3 totals 13 residues. Trimming stripped 6 bases from V and 3 bases from J, with 8 bases between. Looked up from germline, CDR1 is MDHEN and CDR2 is SYDVKM. Here the CDR3 DNA reads TGTGCCAGCAGAGAAGGAGCTAATGAAAAACTGTTTTTT. Its translation: CASREGANEKLFF.

The chain carries TRBV27 and TRBJ2-7; 14 nucleotides match TRBD2. V gave up 5 bases and J gave up 2 bases; unmatched junction bases: 11. The germline V gene has CDR1 MNHEY and CDR2 SMNVEV (reference sequence). The CDR3 has 18 residues. In nucleotides, the CDR3 is TGTGCCAGCAGTCAGAGACAGGGGACTAGCGGGGGACCCTACGAGCAGTACTTC. Protein: CASSQRQGTSGGPYEQYF.

This chain uses TRBV18 with TRBJ2-1; TRBD2 is a possible D gene (5 bases). The V end lost 5 bases, the J end lost 3 bases, and 14 bases lay between the germline ends. CDR1 is KGHSH and CDR2 is LQKENI in the germline V gene. The CDR3 is made up of 15 amino acids. CDR3 in DNA: TGTGCCAGCTCAGTCTCCCCAGCGGTCTACAATGAGCAGTTCTTC. Translated: CASSVSPAVYNEQFF.

The chain is built from TRBV4-2 and TRBJ2-1, with D perhaps matching TRBD2 (6 bases). CDR1 is LGHNA, CDR2 YNFKEQ, per germline. The V end was cut by 2 bases, the J end by 10 bases, with 18 bases between. The CDR3 totals 15 residues. CDR3 DNA: TGTGCCAGCAGCCAACTTTACGGGGACTGGGGGGAGCAGTTCTTC. As protein: CASSQLYGDWGEQFF.

The chain joins TRBV7-2 to TRBJ2-7, with D maybe TRBD2 (6 bases). Trimming pared 2 bases from V and 0 bases from J, leaving 14 bases between. The CDR3 contains 16 residues. Germline assignment: CDR1 SGHTA and CDR2 FQGNSA. The CDR3 DNA reads TGTGCCAGCAGCTTAATGGGACTTGGGAGCTCCTACGAGCAGTACTTC. It codes for CASSLMGLGSSYEQYF.

The V gene is TRBV6-1, the J gene TRBJ1-2; D is uncertain. The ends were cut back, 2 bases at V and 5 bases at J, with 0 bases in the middle. The CDR3 totals 10 residues. Germline CDR1 MNHNS, CDR2 SASEGT. In DNA, the CDR3 is TGTGCCAGCAGTGAATATGGCTACACCTTC. The encoded protein is CASSEYGYTF.